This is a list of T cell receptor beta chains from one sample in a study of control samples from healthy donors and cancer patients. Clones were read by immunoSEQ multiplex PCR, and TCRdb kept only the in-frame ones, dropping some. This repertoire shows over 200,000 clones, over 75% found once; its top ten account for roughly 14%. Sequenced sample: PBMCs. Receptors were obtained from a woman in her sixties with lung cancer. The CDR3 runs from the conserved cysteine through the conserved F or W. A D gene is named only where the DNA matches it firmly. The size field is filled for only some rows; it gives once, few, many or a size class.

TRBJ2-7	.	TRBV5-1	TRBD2	CASSLVASGSSYEQYF	TGCGCCAGCAGCTTGGTGGCTAGCGGGAGCTCCTACGAGCAGTACTTC
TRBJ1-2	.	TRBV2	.	CASSELSTLPLMNGYTF	TGTGCCAGCAGTGAACTTAGCACCTTACCTCTAATGAATGGCTACACCTTC
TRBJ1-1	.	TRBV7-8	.	CASSLVGLGTEAFF	TGTGCCAGCAGCTTAGTCGGACTAGGCACTGAAGCTTTCTTT
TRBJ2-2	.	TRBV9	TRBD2	CASSVATGLAGTGELFF	TGTGCCAGCAGCGTAGCTACCGGGCTAGCGGGTACCGGGGAGCTGTTTTTT
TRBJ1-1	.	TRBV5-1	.	CASSLDANTEAFF	TGCGCCAGCAGCTTAGATGCTAACACTGAAGCTTTCTTT
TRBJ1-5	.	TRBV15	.	CATSRDRAAGPQHF	TGTGCCACCAGCAGAGATAGGGCCGCTGGGCCCCAGCATTTT
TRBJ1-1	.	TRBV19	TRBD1	CASRKGDSWNTEAFF	TGTGCCTCACGAAAAGGGGACAGTTGGAACACTGAAGCTTTCTTT
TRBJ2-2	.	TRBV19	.	CASRETDGGTGELFF	TGTGCCAGTAGGGAGACTGACGGGGGCACCGGGGAGCTGTTTTTT
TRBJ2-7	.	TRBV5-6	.	CASSLASYEQYF	TGTGCCAGCAGCTTGGCCTCCTACGAGCAGTACTTC
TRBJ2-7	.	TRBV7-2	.	CASSLVTGQSYEQYF	TGTGCCAGCAGCTTAGTTACAGGACAGTCCTACGAGCAGTACTTC
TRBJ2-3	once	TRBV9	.	CASSAGPRVLTDTQYF	TGTGCCAGCAGCGCCGGGCCCCGGGTTCTCACAGATACGCAGTATTTT
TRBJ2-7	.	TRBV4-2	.	CASRGDVAVPEQYF	TGTGCCAGCAGGGGGGACGTAGCTGTACCCGAGCAGTACTTC
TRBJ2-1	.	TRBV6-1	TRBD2	CASSEGRTSGSWQFF	TGTGCCAGCAGTGAGGGAAGGACTAGCGGGAGCTGGCAGTTCTTC
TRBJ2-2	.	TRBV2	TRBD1	CASSDMTGGPGELFF	TGTGCCAGCAGTGATATGACAGGGGGCCCCGGGGAGCTGTTTTTT
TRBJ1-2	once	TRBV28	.	CASSPGSGYGYTF	TGTGCCAGCAGTCCAGGGAGCGGCTATGGCTACACCTTC
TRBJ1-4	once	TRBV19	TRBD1	CASSRQGATNEKLFF	TGTGCCAGTAGTCGTCAGGGGGCAACTAATGAAAAACTGTTTTTT
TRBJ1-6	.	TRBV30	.	CAWSLGPGSPLHF	TGTGCCTGGAGTTTGGGCCCGGGGTCACCCCTCCACTTT
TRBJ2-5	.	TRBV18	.	CASSPPTQGGETQYF	TGTGCCAGCTCACCACCGACACAGGGAGGAGAGACCCAGTACTTC
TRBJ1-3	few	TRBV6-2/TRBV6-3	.	CASSYTPRDSGNTIYF	TGTGCCAGCAGTTATACCCCCCGGGACTCTGGAAACACCATATATTTT
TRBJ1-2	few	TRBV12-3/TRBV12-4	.	CASSLGSYGYTF	TGTGCCAGCAGTTTAGGGTCCTATGGCTACACCTTC
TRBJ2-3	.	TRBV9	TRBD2	CASSSRLATDTQYF	TGTGCCAGCAGCAGCCGACTAGCGACAGATACGCAGTATTTT
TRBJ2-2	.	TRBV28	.	CASSVLGDSGELFF	TGTGCCAGCAGCGTACTAGGAGACTCCGGGGAGCTGTTTTTT
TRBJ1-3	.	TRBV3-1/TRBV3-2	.	CASSQVSSSGNTIYF	TGTGCCAGCAGCCAAGTCTCGAGCTCTGGAAACACCATATATTTT
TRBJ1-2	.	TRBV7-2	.	CASSPQGPDYGYTF	TGTGCCAGCAGCCCCCAGGGTCCGGACTATGGCTACACCTTC
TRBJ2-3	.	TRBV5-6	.	CASSLVSFTDTQYF	TGTGCCAGCAGCTTGGTCTCCTTCACAGATACGCAGTATTTT
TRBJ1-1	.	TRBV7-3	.	CASSSSPGTEAFF	TGTGCCAGCAGCTCCTCCCCAGGCACTGAAGCTTTCTTT
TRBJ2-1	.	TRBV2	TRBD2	CASAGGLAGVGSYNEQFF	TGTGCCAGCGCGGGTGGACTAGCGGGAGTAGGATCCTACAATGAGCAGTTCTTC
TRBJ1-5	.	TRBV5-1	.	CASSLDPGKNQPQHF	TGCGCCAGCAGCTTGGATCCAGGAAAAAATCAGCCCCAGCATTTT
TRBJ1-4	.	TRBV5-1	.	CASSFGGAQGYEKLFF	TGCGCCAGCAGCTTCGGAGGGGCCCAGGGGTATGAAAAACTGTTTTTT
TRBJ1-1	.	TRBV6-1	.	CASSENLGNTEAFF	TGTGCCAGCAGTGAAAATTTGGGGAACACTGAAGCTTTCTTT
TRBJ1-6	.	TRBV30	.	CALQGSSYNSPLHF	TGTGCCTTACAGGGAAGCTCCTATAATTCACCCCTCCACTTT
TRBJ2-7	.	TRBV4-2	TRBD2	CASSQGGLANLYEQYF	TGTGCCAGCAGCCAAGGGGGACTAGCGAACCTCTACGAGCAGTACTTC
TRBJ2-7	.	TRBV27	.	CASRHRDSNGEQYF	TGTGCCAGCAGACACCGGGACTCCAATGGCGAGCAGTACTTC
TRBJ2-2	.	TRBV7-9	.	CASSLTSPNTGELFF	TGTGCCAGCAGCTTGACCAGCCCAAACACCGGGGAGCTGTTTTTT
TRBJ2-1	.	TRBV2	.	CASNYQSSYNEQFF	TGTGCCAGCAACTATCAAAGCTCCTACAATGAGCAGTTCTTC
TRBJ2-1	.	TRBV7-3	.	CASSFGAAYNEQFF	TGTGCCAGCAGCTTTGGGGCCGCATACAATGAGCAGTTCTTC
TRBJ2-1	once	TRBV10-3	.	CAISLGNEQFF	TGTGCCATCAGTCTAGGCAATGAGCAGTTCTTC
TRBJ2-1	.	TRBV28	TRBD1	CASLGQSSYNEQFF	TGTGCCAGCCTGGGACAGAGCTCCTACAATGAGCAGTTCTTC
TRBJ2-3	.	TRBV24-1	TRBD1	CATSALRDRHSTDTQYF	TGTGCCACCAGTGCCCTACGGGACAGGCATAGCACAGATACGCAGTATTTT
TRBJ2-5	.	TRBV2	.	CASSAWETQYF	TGTGCCAGCAGTGCATGGGAGACCCAGTACTTC
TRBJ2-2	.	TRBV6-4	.	CASSVPNTGELFF	TGTGCCAGCTCTGTACCGAACACCGGGGAGCTGTTTTTT
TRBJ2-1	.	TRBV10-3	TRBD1	CAISESMDRVDNEQFF	TGTGCCATCAGTGAGTCAATGGACAGGGTGGACAATGAGCAGTTCTTC
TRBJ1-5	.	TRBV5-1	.	CASSLGDVSNQPQHF	TGCGCCAGCAGCTTGGGGGACGTCAGCAATCAGCCCCAGCATTTT
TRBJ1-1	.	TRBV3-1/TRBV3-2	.	CASSFTGPRQEAFF	TGTGCCAGCAGCTTCACGGGGCCGAGACAAGAAGCTTTCTTT
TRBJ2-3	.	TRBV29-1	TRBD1	CSVDKGQGTQYF	TGCAGCGTTGATAAAGGACAGGGAACGCAGTATTTT
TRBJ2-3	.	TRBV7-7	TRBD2	CASSPPSGNTQYF	TGTGCTAGCAGCCCCCCGAGCGGGAATACGCAGTATTTT
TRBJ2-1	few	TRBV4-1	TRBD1	CASSHPQGALNEQFF	TGCGCCAGCAGCCATCCCCAGGGGGCCCTAAATGAGCAGTTCTTC
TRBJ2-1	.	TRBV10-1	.	CASSGSRGGDRAFF	TGCGCCAGCAGTGGGAGCAGGGGAGGGGACCGGGCGTTCTTC
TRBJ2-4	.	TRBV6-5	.	CASSYGRAKNIQYF	TGTGCCAGCAGTTATGGACGGGCCAAAAACATTCAGTACTTC
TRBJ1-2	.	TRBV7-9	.	CASGGENYGYTF	TGTGCCAGCGGCGGTGAAAACTATGGCTACACCTTC
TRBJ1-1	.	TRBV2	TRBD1	CASSGQGAVNTEAFF	TGTGCCAGCAGTGGACAGGGAGCGGTGAACACTGAAGCTTTCTTT
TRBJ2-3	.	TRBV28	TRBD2	CASSFWTSGSTDTQYF	TGTGCCAGCAGTTTTTGGACTAGCGGGAGTACAGATACGCAGTATTTT